Given below is one T cell receptor beta chain in context. Antigen unknown. The entry originates in a study of T-cell memory formation after mild COVID-19. 5'RACE with constant-segment primers built TCRalpha and TCRbeta cDNA libraries with UMIs. One entry per CDR3 protein, called by TCRdb with MiXCR from the 5' RACE reads. In the table there are 400,000 or so distinct CDR3 sequences, around 19% of which are singletons. Study-level points and caveats: CM and EM subsets held most contracting CD4+ clones; EMRA held CD8+ ones. Whereas later expanders leaned CD4+, clones contracting day 15 to 85 showed a balanced CD4/CD8 makeup. Second-wave clones peaking on day 37 lacked confirmed SARS-CoV-2 specificity.

The CDR3 sequence is 13 residues long. Trimming removed 1 base at V and 4 bases at J, with 9 bases between. Germline CDR1 and CDR2: DFQATT and SNEGSKA (reference sequence). Sequencing was done on a sample of PBMCs or a T cell subset sorted from them (not recorded which). The chain carries TRBV20-1 and TRBJ2-3; D not certain. The clonotype was recovered from an adult woman who had mild COVID-19 (a few samples of this study predate the infection). Cell type and time point are not known. The CDR3 here is CSARVPTPDTQYF. The CDR3 nucleotides are TGCAGTGCTAGAGTGCCCACCCCAGATACGCAGTATTTT.